Listed here are 20 T cell receptor beta chains from one sample, sequenced in a study of T cells after yellow fever vaccination. Using its own MiXCR run on the 5' RACE reads, TCRdb lists one record per CDR3 protein. Among more than 250,000 distinct CDR3 sequences listed, around 6.8% were seen once. The sample consisted of PBMCs, taken more than 40 days after the first yellow fever vaccination. The receptors derive from a man aged 18 to 35 who received the YFV17D yellow fever vaccine.

CDR3 nucleotide sequence: TGTGCCAGCAGCCAGGCTAGGGGGGGGGCTGAAGCTTTCTTT. Translating it yields CASSQARGGAEAFF. The chain combines TRBV7-8 with TRBJ1-1, with D possibly TRBD1 on 6 matching bases. V gave up 5 bases and J gave up 6 bases, with 16 bases separating them. CDR3 size: 14 residues. Looked up from germline, CDR1 is SGHVS and CDR2 is FQNEAQ.

This clonotype appeared a few times. The genes are TRBV12-3 or TRBV12-4 and TRBJ2-7; 7 bases line up with TRBD1. With 8 bases clipped from V and 9 bases from J, the junction kept 7 bases outside the gene matches. This CDR3 region has 11 residues. The CDR3 DNA sequence: TGTGCCAGCGCCCGACAGGGACCGCAGTACTTC. It translates to CASARQGPQYF.

This clonotype was counted at least ten times. The chain recombines TRBV7-2 with TRBJ2-3, with 7 nucleotides matching TRBD1. Germline V gives CDR1 SGHTA, CDR2 FQGNSA. With V trimmed by 7 bases and J by 4 bases, 5 bases remained unmatched. The CDR3 is made up of 13 amino acids. The CDR3 is CASKSTGADTQYF. The CDR3 DNA is TGTGCCAGCAAATCAACAGGGGCAGATACGCAGTATTTT.

There are a few counts of this clonotype. CDR3 bases: TGTGCCAGCAGCCGGGGTGTGACTAGCGGATTCTACGAGCAGTACTTC. It translates to CASSRGVTSGFYEQYF. V gene TRBV6-2 or TRBV6-3 combines with J gene TRBJ2-7; 9 bases are shared with TRBD2. From germline, CDR1 is MNHEY and CDR2 SVGEGT. This CDR3 is built from 16 residues. V trimming: 6 bases; J trimming: 3 bases; junction bases outside the gene matches: 12.

The J gene is TRBJ2-5, the V gene TRBV3-1; the D is unclear. CDR3 size: 12 residues. From germline, CDR1 is LGHDT and CDR2 YNNKEL (reference sequence). V lost 4 bases and J lost 7, with 10 bases in between. The CDR3 nucleotides are TGTGCCAGCAGCCCTACAGAAAGGACCCAGTACTTC. Its translation: CASSPTERTQYF.

J is TRBJ1-1 and V is TRBV25-1, with 7 nucleotides matching TRBD1. Trimming removed 7 bases from V and 11 bases from J; junction bases left unmatched: 13. The CDR3 is 13 residues long. Germline CDR1 is MGHDK and CDR2 is SYGVNS. CDR3 coding DNA: TGTGCCAGCAAGAAGGGGGCAGCACGGAGGGCTTTCTTT. Amino acid sequence: CASKKGAARRAFF.

The rearrangement joins TRBV7-8 to TRBJ2-5, with D tentatively TRBD1 (6 bases). CDR1 and CDR2 (germline): SGHVS, FQNEAQ. V lost 5 bases to trimming and J lost 2 bases, with 18 bases between them. The CDR3 is made up of 16 amino acids. CDR3 in amino acids: CASSHTQGRWQETQYF. In nucleotides, the CDR3 is TGTGCCAGCAGCCACACCCAGGGGCGATGGCAAGAGACCCAGTACTTC. Filled out from reference TRBV7-8 and TRBJ2-5, the complete variable domain reads GAGVSQSPRYKVAKRGQDVALRCDPISGHVSLFWYQQALGQGPEFLTYFQNEAQLDKSGLPSDRFFAERPEGSVSTLKIQRTQQEDSAVYLCASSHTQGRWQETQYFGPGTRLLVL.

This clonotype was detected a few times. The chain employs TRBV29-1 and TRBJ2-5, with unresolved D. V lost 3 bases and J 5 bases, leaving 4 bases between the germline ends. This CDR3 is built from 10 residues. Germline loops: CDR1 SQVTM, CDR2 ANQGSEA. CDR3 region: CSVEVETQYF. Written as DNA, the CDR3 is TGCAGCGTTGAGGTGGAGACCCAGTACTTC.

This clonotype was counted only a few times. The chain uses TRBV20-1 and TRBJ2-2; no clear D gene. This CDR3 comprises 13 residues. Deletions cut 3 bases from V and 3 bases from J, with 8 bases between. CDR1 and CDR2 (germline): DFQATT, SNEGSKA (reference sequence). The CDR3 nucleotides are TGCAGTGCTAGTAGGGTGGACACCGGGGAGCTGTTTTTT. Amino acid sequence: CSASRVDTGELFF.

This clonotype was observed a handful of times. V usage is TRBV6-2 or TRBV6-3 and J usage is TRBJ1-1, with TRBD1 matching over 9 bases. The J segment lost 4 bases and the V segment lost 6 bases, leaving 6 bases of the junction unmatched. The CDR3 covers 14 residues. Germline assignment: CDR1 MNHEY and CDR2 SVGEGT. CDR3 nucleotide sequence: TGTGCCAGCAGGCCACAGGGGGCGGCCACTGAAGCTTTCTTT. Translated: CASRPQGAATEAFF.

This clonotype was detected ten times or more. The gene calls are TRBV19 and TRBJ1-6, with D possibly matching TRBD1 (6 bases). The CDR3 runs to 15 residues. Germline CDR1 is LNHDA and CDR2 is SQIVND (reference sequence). The ends were cut back, 8 bases at V and 9 bases at J, with 20 bases in the middle. CDR3 protein: CASGDKTGYGSPLHF. CDR3 nucleotide sequence: TGTGCCAGTGGGGACAAGACGGGTTATGGTTCACCCCTCCACTTT. Full variable domain (remainder filled in from reference TRBV19 and TRBJ1-6): DGGITQSPKYLFRKEGQNVTLSCEQNLNHDAMYWYRQDPGQGLRLIYYSQIVNDFQKGDIAEGYSVSREKKESFPLTVTSAQKNPTAFYLCASGDKTGYGSPLHFGNGTRLTVT.

V is TRBV15 and J is TRBJ1-1; D not resolved. Germline CDR1 reads LNHNV; CDR2 reads YYDKDF (reference sequence). Trimming cost V 5 bases and J 1 base, with 11 bases left between them. CDR3 length: 14 amino acids. CDR3 sequence reads: CATSWSDPNTEAFF. The CDR3 DNA reads TGTGCCACCAGCTGGAGTGACCCGAACACTGAAGCTTTCTTT.

The sample holds a few counts of this clonotype. The chain is built from TRBV7-2 and TRBJ2-1; 8 bases match TRBD2. Per germline, CDR1 SGHTA and CDR2 FQGNSA. The length of the CDR3 is 15 residues. Losses at the gene ends were 2 bases for V and 7 bases for J; bases not matched to a gene: 7. The DNA of the CDR3 is TGTGCCAGCAGCTTAAGCGGTAGCGGGGTAAATGAGCAGTTCTTC. It translates to CASSLSGSGVNEQFF.

This clonotype was counted a few times. The chain uses TRBV18 and TRBJ2-2; 7 bases match TRBD1. The CDR3 covers 14 residues. CDR1 and CDR2 (germline): KGHSH, LQKENI. Trimming cost V 8 bases and J 4 bases; bases outside gene matches: 7. CDR3: CASLRAGGTGELFF. In nucleotides, the CDR3 is TGTGCCAGCCTACGAGCAGGGGGCACCGGGGAGCTGTTTTTT.

The sample holds a few counts of this clonotype. The chain uses TRBV29-1 and TRBJ1-1; 7 bases match TRBD1. In germline, CDR1 is SQVTM, CDR2 ANQGSEA. V shed 7 bases and J 1 base; nucleotides not matched to a gene: 3. The length of the CDR3 is 12 residues. DNA of the CDR3: TGCAGCGCCGACAGGGAGAACACTGAAGCTTTCTTT. Translated, it gives CSADRENTEAFF.

This chain connects TRBV12-3 or TRBV12-4 to TRBJ2-7, with a weak D call TRBD1 (5 bases). Trimming cost V 6 bases and J 0 bases, with 12 bases left between them. The CDR3 has 14 residues. CDR3 sequence (DNA): TGTGCCAGCAGCCTGACAGCCATCTCCTACGAGCAGTACTTC. Translated: CASSLTAISYEQYF.

The chain has TRBV6-5 and TRBJ1-6; 8 bases are a match to TRBD1. The CDR3 is 18 residues long. Germline V gives CDR1 MNHEY, CDR2 SVGAGI. V was clipped by 2 bases and J by 0 bases; unmatched bases: 6. In DNA form, the CDR3 reads TGTGCCAGCAGTTACAGCGGACAGGGTAGCTCCTATAATTCACCCCTCCACTTT. It codes for CASSYSGQGSSYNSPLHF.

This clonotype was found many times. This chain links TRBV7-2 with TRBJ2-1; the match to TRBD2 covers 8 bases. The CDR3 has 13 residues. Trimming cost V 5 bases and J 9 bases; bases outside gene matches: 6. Germline CDR1 is SGHTA and CDR2 is FQGNSA. CDR3 sequence: CASSLSGDGEQFF. CDR3 DNA: TGTGCCAGCAGCCTTAGCGGGGACGGTGAGCAGTTCTTC.

J is TRBJ2-7 and V is TRBV7-9; D gene unclear. Trimming left V 10 bases short and J 6 bases short, with 28 bases between. This CDR3 is 16 amino acids long. The germline gives CDR1 SEHNR, CDR2 FQNEAQ (reference sequence). CDR3 sequence: CAITPGLLYFFGEQYF. The CDR3 nucleotides are TGTGCCATCACCCCCGGGCTGCTTTACTTTTTTGGCGAGCAGTACTTC. Together with reference TRBV7-9 and TRBJ2-7, the CDR3 gives the full variable domain: DTGVSQNPRHKITKRGQNVTFRCDPISEHNRLYWYRQTLGQGPEFLTYFQNEAQLEKSRLLSDRFSAERPKGSFSTLEIQRTEQGDSAMYLCAITPGLLYFFGEQYFGPGTRLTVT.

Ten or more counts support this clonotype. The chain is built from TRBV18 and TRBJ2-7; D gene unclear. Germline V CDR1 and CDR2: KGHSH, LQKENI. Trimming left V 4 bases short and J 3 bases short, with 7 bases between. This CDR3 comprises 12 residues. CDR3 protein: CASSQANYEQYF. The CDR3 DNA reads TGTGCCAGCTCACAGGCTAACTACGAGCAGTACTTC.